This T cell receptor beta chain was identified in a study of identifying expanded T cells in peripheral blood. Collection occurred without any documented infections or immune events in donors. Assay: immunoSEQ multiplex PCR; the TCRdb copy retains only in-frame clones and omits some. This sample has fewer than 110,000 clones, with around 90% found just once. About this clone itself: Its matching antigen is unknown.

Study findings and constraints: Clone count variance between approximately two-week samples rose with total template count. Over two and four weeks, about 15 and 19 clones changed, versus approximately 1.1 between replicates.

Germline loops: CDR1 MNHNS, CDR2 SASEGT. This CDR3 spans 17 amino acids. V was pared by 4 bases and J by 4 bases, with 11 bases of the junction left unmatched. The rearrangement uses TRBV6-1 and TRBJ2-1, with 9 bases identical to TRBD2. The source material was blood. This clonotype was sampled from a person aged 18 to 69 in good health. The CDR3 bases are TGTGCCAGCAGTGCTCGTCTGAGCGGGGGGCCTTACAATGAGCAGTTCTTC. Protein product: CASSARLSGGPYNEQFF.